What follows describes a single T cell receptor (beta chain). Its specificity is not known. Unique molecular identifiers tagged the TCR beta cDNA libraries. Starting from approximately 1 to 10 million T cells, the study yielded 500,000 or so cDNA molecules. Via MiXCR, TCRdb re-called the PCR reads, giving one row per CDR3 protein. The table records under 650,000 distinct CDR3 sequences, about 44% of them present only once. This entry comes from a study of post-analysis software for immune sequencing data. The germline V gene has CDR1 SGHRS and CDR2 YFSETQ. The junction had 17 bases not matched to a gene; V was cut back by 6 bases and J by 11 bases. The CDR3 has 15 amino acids. Study-wide results and limits: A few TRBV segments, TRBV5-6, TRBV5-1 and TRBV20-1 among them, were found more frequent in patients than controls. Same-batch preparations were strongly co-clustered by F measure.

This sequence was found in a girl aged 5 to 17 with multiple sclerosis. Material for sequencing was blood. The rearrangement links TRBV5-1 to TRBJ2-5; TRBD1 agrees at 9 bases. The CDR3 loop is CASKQSKGQGQEQYF. CDR3 DNA sequence: TGCGCCAGCAAACAATCAAAGGGACAGGGTCAGGAGCAGTACTTC.